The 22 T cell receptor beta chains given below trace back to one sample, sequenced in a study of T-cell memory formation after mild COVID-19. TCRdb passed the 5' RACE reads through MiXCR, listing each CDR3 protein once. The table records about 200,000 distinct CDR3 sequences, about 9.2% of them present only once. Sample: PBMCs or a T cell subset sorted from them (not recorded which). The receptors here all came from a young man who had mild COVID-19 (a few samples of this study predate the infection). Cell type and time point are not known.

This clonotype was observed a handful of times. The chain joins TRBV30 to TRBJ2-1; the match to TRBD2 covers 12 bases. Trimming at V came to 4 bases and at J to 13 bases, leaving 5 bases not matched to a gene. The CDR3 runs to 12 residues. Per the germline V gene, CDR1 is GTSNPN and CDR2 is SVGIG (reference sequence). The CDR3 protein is CAWTSGGAGQFF. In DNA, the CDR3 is TGTGCCTGGACTAGCGGGGGGGCCGGACAGTTCTTC.

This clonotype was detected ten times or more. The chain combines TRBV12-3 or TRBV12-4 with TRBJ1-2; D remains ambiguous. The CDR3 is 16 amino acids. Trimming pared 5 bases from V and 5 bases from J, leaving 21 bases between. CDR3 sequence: CASSPARAPLGYGYTF. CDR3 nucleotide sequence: TGTGCCAGCAGTCCCGCGCGGGCACCTCTGGGGTATGGCTACACCTTC.

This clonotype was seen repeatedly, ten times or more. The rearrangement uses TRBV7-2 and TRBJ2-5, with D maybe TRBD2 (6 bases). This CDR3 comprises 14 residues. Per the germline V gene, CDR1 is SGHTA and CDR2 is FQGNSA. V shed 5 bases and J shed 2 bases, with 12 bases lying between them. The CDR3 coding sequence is TGTGCCAGCAGCCAAAGACGGGGGCAAGAGACCCAGTACTTC. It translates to CASSQRRGQETQYF. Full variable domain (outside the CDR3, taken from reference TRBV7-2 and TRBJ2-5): GAGVSQSPSNKVTEKGKDVELRCDPISGHTALYWYRQSLGQGLEFLIYFQGNSAPDKSGLPSDRFSAERTGGSVSTLTIQRTQQEDSAVYLCASSQRRGQETQYFGPGTRLLVL.

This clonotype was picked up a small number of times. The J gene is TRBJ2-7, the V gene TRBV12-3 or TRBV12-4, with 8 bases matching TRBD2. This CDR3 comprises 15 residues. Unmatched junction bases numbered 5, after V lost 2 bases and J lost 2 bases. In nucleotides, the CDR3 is TGTGCCAGCAGTTTAAGCGGGGGACCTACCTACGAGCAGTACGTC. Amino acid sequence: CASSLSGGPTYEQYV.

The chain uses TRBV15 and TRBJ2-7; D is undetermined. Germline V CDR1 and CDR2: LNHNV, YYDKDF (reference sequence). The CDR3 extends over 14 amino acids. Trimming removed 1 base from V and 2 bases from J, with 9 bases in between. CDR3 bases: TGTGCCACCAGCAGAGCCGCCCTGGCCTACGAGCAGTACTTC. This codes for CATSRAALAYEQYF. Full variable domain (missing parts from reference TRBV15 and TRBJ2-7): DAMVIQNPRYQVTQFGKPVTLSCSQTLNHNVMYWYQQKSSQAPKLLFHYYDKDFNNEADTPDNFQSRRPNTSFCFLDIRSPGLGDTAMYLCATSRAALAYEQYFGPGTRLTVT.

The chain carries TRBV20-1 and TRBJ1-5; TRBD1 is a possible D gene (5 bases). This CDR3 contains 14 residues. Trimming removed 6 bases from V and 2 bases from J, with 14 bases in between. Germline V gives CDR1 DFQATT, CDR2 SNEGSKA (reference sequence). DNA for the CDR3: TGCAGTGCCCTACTAGGAGGGGGCAATCAGCCCCAGCATTTT. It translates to CSALLGGGNQPQHF.

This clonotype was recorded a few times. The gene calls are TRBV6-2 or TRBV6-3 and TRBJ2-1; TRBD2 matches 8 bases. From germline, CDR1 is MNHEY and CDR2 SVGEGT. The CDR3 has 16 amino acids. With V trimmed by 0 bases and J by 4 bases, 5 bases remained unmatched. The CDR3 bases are TGTGCCAGCAGTTACTCCGGCGGGGGGTTATACAATGAGCAGTTCTTC. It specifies CASSYSGGGLYNEQFF.

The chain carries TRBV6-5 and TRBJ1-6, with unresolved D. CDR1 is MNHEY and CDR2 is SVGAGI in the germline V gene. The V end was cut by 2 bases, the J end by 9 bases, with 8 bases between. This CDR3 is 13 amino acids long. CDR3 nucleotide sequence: TGTGCCAGCAGTTACGAGGCCCCTTCACCCCTCCACTTT. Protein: CASSYEAPSPLHF.

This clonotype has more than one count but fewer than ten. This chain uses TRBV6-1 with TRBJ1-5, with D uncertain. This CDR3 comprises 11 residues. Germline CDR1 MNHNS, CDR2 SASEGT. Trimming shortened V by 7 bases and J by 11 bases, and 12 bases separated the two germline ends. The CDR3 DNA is TGTGCCAGCACCGATCCACGGACCCAGCATTTT. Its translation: CASTDPRTQHF.

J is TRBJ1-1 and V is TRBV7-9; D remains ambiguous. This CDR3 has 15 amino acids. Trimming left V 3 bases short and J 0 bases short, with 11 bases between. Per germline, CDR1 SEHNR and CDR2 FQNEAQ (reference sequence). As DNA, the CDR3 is TGTGCCAGCAGCTTTGCCGGAACCATGAACACTGAAGCTTTCTTT. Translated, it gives CASSFAGTMNTEAFF.

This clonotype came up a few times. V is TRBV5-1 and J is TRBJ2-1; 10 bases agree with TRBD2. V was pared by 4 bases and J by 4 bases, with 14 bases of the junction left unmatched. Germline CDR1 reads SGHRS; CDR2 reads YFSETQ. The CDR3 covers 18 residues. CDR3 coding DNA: TGCGCCAGCAGCGTACGGATTGGAGCGGGGGGGCGGTACAATGAGCAGTTCTTC. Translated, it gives CASSVRIGAGGRYNEQFF.

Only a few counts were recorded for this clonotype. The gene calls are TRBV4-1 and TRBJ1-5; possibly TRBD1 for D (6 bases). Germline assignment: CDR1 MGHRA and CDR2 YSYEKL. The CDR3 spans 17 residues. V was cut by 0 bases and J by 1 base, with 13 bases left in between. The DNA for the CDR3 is TGCGCCAGCAGCCAAGAAACAGGGTGGAGGAGCAATCAGCCCCAGCATTTT. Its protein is CASSQETGWRSNQPQHF.

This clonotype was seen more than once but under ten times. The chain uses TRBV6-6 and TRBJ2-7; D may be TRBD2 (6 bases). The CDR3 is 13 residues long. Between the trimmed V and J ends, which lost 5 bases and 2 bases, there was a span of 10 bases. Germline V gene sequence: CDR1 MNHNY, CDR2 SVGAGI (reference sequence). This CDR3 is CASSPGTPYEQYV. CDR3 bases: TGTGCCAGCAGTCCCGGGACTCCCTACGAGCAGTACGTC.

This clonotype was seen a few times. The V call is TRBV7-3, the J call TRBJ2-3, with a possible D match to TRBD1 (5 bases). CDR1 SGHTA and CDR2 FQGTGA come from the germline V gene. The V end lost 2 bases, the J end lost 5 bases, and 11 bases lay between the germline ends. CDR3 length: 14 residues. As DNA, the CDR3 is TGTGCCAGCAGCTTACTGGGGCTTGGAGATACGCAGTATTTT. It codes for CASSLLGLGDTQYF. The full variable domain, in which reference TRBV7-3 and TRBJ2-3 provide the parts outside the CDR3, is GAGVSQTPSNKVTEKGKYVELRCDPISGHTALYWYRQSLGQGPEFLIYFQGTGAADDSGLPNDRFFAVRPEGSVSTLKIQRTERGDSAVYLCASSLLGLGDTQYFGPGTRLTVL.

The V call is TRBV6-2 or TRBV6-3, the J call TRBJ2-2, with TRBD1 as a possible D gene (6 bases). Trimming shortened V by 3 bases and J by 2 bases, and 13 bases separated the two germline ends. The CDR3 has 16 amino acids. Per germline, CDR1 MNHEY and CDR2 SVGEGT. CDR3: CASSYQGPSNTGELFF. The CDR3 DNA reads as TGTGCCAGCAGTTATCAGGGGCCCTCTAACACCGGGGAGCTGTTTTTT.

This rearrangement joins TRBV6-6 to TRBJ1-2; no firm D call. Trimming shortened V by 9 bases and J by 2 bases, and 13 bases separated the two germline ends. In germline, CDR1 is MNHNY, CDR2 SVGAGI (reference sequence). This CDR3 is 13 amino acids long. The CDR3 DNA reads TGTGCCAGTCAGGCGGGCGCGAACTATGGCTACACCTTC. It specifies CASQAGANYGYTF.

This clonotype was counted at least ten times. The CDR3 nucleotides are TGTGCCAGCAGGCGGGGCACAGATACGCAGTATTTT. Translated: CASRRGTDTQYF. The rearrangement uses TRBV6-2 or TRBV6-3 and TRBJ2-3; a weak D match, TRBD2 (5 bases). The length of the CDR3 is 12 residues. The V end lost 6 bases, the J end lost 1 base, and 5 bases lay between the germline ends. Germline assignment: CDR1 MNHEY and CDR2 SVGEGT.

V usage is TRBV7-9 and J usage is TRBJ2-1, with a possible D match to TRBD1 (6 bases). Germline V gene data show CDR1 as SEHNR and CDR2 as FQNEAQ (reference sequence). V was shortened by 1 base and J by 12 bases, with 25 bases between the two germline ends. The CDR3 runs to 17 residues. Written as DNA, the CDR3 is TGTGCCAGCAGCTTAGGATTGATTTCGGACAGTCAGTTTGTGCAGTTCTTC. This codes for CASSLGLISDSQFVQFF.

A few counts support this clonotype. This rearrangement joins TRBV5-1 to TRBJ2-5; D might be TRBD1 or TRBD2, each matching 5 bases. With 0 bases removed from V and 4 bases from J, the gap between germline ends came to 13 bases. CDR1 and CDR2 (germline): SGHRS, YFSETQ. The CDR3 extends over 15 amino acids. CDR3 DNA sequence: TGCGCCAGCAGCTTGGAGTCCGGGGCCCGAGAGACCCAGTACTTC. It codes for CASSLESGARETQYF.

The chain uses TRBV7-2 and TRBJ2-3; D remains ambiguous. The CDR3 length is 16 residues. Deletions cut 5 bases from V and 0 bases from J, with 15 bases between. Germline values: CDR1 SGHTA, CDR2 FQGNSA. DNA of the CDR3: TGTGCCAGCAGCCCCTTTCGCGGTGTAAGCACAGATACGCAGTATTTT. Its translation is CASSPFRGVSTDTQYF.

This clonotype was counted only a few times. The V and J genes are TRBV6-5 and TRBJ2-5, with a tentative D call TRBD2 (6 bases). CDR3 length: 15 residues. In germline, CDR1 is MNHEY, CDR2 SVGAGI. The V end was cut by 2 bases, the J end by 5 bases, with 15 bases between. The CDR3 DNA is TGTGCCAGCAGTTACGACGGGACTCCCGAGGAGACCCAGTACTTC. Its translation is CASSYDGTPEETQYF.

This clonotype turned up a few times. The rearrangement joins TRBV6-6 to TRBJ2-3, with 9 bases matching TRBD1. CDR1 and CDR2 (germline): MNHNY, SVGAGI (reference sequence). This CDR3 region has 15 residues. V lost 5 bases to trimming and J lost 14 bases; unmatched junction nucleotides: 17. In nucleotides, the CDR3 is TGTGCCAGCAGTAACTGGGGACAGGGACCCCCGCTCCTGTATTTT. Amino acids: CASSNWGQGPPLLYF.